This TCR beta chain was captured in a study of blood T cell repertoires in COVID-19. Whole-study context: Sites in the United States, Italy and Spain provided acute and convalescent COVID-19 samples. T cells, B-cell-depleted T cells, or PBMCs provided the cDNA or gDNA that served as material.

The age range of participants was 18 to 89 years, with residence in under 25 US areas. V lost 6 bases to trimming and J lost 9 bases, with 18 bases between them. Germline V gene lookup returns CDR1 LGHNA and CDR2 YNFKEQ. The CDR3 is 14 residues long. The assay was immunoSEQ multiplex PCR, and TCRdb's table has in-frame clones only and misses some. Of approximately 200,000 clones listed, 85% to 90% were seen once; the top ten hold 1.2%. The sequenced sample consisted of PBMCs or T cells enriched from blood (not recorded which). This receptor was identified in a man aged 25-45 years who had recovered from COVID-19. The chain is built from TRBV4-2 and TRBJ1-3, with TRBD1 as a possible D gene (6 bases). The CDR3, as DNA: TGTGCCAGCAGTCTAGACAGGAGGTCCTCCACCATATATTTT. Its translation is CASSLDRRSSTIYF.